Here is one T cell receptor (beta chain) with its context. The antigen is undetermined. Trimming removed 3 bases from V and 9 bases from J; junction bases left unmatched: 7. Germline CDR1 LNHNV, CDR2 YYDKDF (reference sequence). CDR3 size: 15 residues. The data belong to a study of CD8+ T cells in alopecia areata. Treatment denoted: oral pan-JAK inhibitor, 5-10 mg twice daily. RNA extraction and reverse transcription yielded cDNA as sequencing template. The data were produced by immunoSEQ multiplex PCR, yet TCRdb's version contains in-frame clones alone and is incomplete. The sample carries 110,000 to 150,000 clones, about 56% recorded once. Regarding the study as a whole: Possibly as an HLA-related effect, TCR sharing across patients appeared less clear than in mice.

The V and J genes are TRBV15 and TRBJ2-1; TRBD2 aligns across 11 bases. The sequencing here drew on CD8+ T cells sorted from blood, taken at week 4, from a patient treated with tofacitinib. This receptor was identified in a human donor with alopecia areata. Here the CDR3 reads CATSRGSGGEFEQFF. The CDR3 region has the DNA TGTGCCACCAGCAGGGGTAGCGGGGGGGAGTTTGAGCAGTTCTTC.